The rows below give T cell receptor beta chains drawn from one sample of a study of CD8 T cells in ankylosing spondylitis. Each CDR3 protein gets one entry after TCRdb re-called the 5' RACE reads with MiXCR. The table has over 450,000 distinct CDR3 sequences, about 12% seen once. The sample was blood, either unsorted or a sorted T cell fraction (not recorded which). These receptors all stem from a male donor with ankylosing spondylitis. CDR3s include the opening cysteine and the closing phenylalanine or tryptophan. Some rows have no size entry. The others give once, few or many, or a class for an expanded clone.

j_call	clone_size	v_call	cdr3_aa
TRBJ1-2	few	TRBV7-9	CASSSDYGYTF
TRBJ1-4	.	TRBV7-9	CASRYGQGQNEKLFF
TRBJ2-1	many	TRBV5-5	CASSLFAGGYNEQFF
TRBJ2-3	.	TRBV11-2	CASSLLIEGTDTQYF
TRBJ2-7	many	TRBV12-3/TRBV12-4	CASSIDRGLRGEQYF
TRBJ1-1	.	TRBV7-9	CASSKTGRATEAFF
TRBJ1-5	.	TRBV20-1	CSARGTRSNQPQHF
TRBJ1-2	.	TRBV7-2	CASSVNRDSLYGYTF
TRBJ1-5	few	TRBV6-1	CASSAVGGQPQHF
TRBJ2-5	few	TRBV28	CASRTGRGTQYF
TRBJ1-4	.	TRBV13	CASSFHGLDNEKLFF
TRBJ2-1	few	TRBV6-6	CASRTSGRFEQFF
TRBJ2-7	few	TRBV3-1	CASSQDVGSGISYEQYF
TRBJ1-2	.	TRBV27	CASSRGLPANYGYTF
TRBJ2-5	.	TRBV2	CASRTGLNQETQYF
TRBJ2-1	few	TRBV5-1	CASTEELLEGYNEQFF
TRBJ2-5	few	TRBV14	CASSQHDYQETQYF
TRBJ1-3	.	TRBV5-1	CASSPEPQGGGNTIYF
TRBJ2-2	.	TRBV6-1	CANCRDCGTGELFF
TRBJ2-2	.	TRBV27	CASSSGPRGGELFF
TRBJ2-1	.	TRBV7-2	CASSLGASGSINEQFF
TRBJ2-2	.	TRBV5-1	CASRETGVTGELFF
TRBJ2-3	.	TRBV11-2	CASSKGGFGWWDTQYF
TRBJ2-3	.	TRBV5-1	CASSRRGGDDTQYF
TRBJ2-1	.	TRBV7-8	CASSLGGPGTLSRQFF
TRBJ2-5	few	TRBV7-2	CASSLTGRRGQETQYF
TRBJ2-2	.	TRBV7-2	CASSRLGGSTGELFF
TRBJ2-3	many	TRBV6-5	CASYSAWDTQYF
TRBJ1-5	few	TRBV20-1	CSARVVGGSSNQPQHF
TRBJ2-3	few	TRBV12-3/TRBV12-4	CASRNGTRSDTQYF
TRBJ2-7	few	TRBV5-1	CASSLDVRTAEQYF
TRBJ1-1	.	TRBV5-1	CASSLGGAQTEAFF
TRBJ2-3	few	TRBV2	CASKASGAHDTQYF
TRBJ2-1	.	TRBV2	CASSEVGLAGSGNEQFF
TRBJ1-5	.	TRBV20-1	CSALADSNQPQHF
TRBJ2-1	.	TRBV6-5	CASSYPITGTSGRDNEQFF
TRBJ2-5	few	TRBV3-1	CASSPGTLVAEAQETQYF
TRBJ2-5	many	TRBV11-2	CASSPFPRASKLQETQYF
TRBJ2-1	few	TRBV15	CATSRELAGGNEQFF
TRBJ2-1	few	TRBV11-2	CASSREGQKHNEQFF
TRBJ2-7	few	TRBV20-1	CSAFQNYEQYF
TRBJ2-5	few	TRBV24-1	CATSEQGGETQYF
TRBJ2-5	many	TRBV29-1	CSVAGGTQETQYF
TRBJ2-2	few	TRBV15	CATSRHGTANTGELFF
TRBJ1-5	.	TRBV12-3/TRBV12-4	CASSLAHRGNQPQHF
TRBJ1-4	.	TRBV15	CATSVDRGSEKLFF
TRBJ1-6	few	TRBV7-9	CASSWGQGGHYNSPLHF
TRBJ2-7	.	TRBV7-9	CAGQESYEQYF
TRBJ2-5	.	TRBV27	CASSQTGVGETQYF
TRBJ2-3	.	TRBV5-1	CASSATSGTDTQYF
TRBJ2-1	.	TRBV7-9	CASSLALGRSSYNEQFF
TRBJ2-7	.	TRBV15	CATSREVGYEQYF
TRBJ1-1	few	TRBV6-1	CASSEGFRAFF
TRBJ2-1	.	TRBV4-2	CASSLTGQWGDEQFF
TRBJ2-3	few	TRBV29-1	CSVESVYTDTQYF
TRBJ2-2	.	TRBV5-1	CASSFERGGGELFF
TRBJ2-5	many	TRBV5-1	CASSLTSAGQETQYF
TRBJ1-1	few	TRBV5-1	CASSLAPTPQLTEAFF
TRBJ1-2	.	TRBV12-3/TRBV12-4	CASSLPQGYGYTF
TRBJ1-2	few	TRBV5-5	CASSLRGQGILGYTF